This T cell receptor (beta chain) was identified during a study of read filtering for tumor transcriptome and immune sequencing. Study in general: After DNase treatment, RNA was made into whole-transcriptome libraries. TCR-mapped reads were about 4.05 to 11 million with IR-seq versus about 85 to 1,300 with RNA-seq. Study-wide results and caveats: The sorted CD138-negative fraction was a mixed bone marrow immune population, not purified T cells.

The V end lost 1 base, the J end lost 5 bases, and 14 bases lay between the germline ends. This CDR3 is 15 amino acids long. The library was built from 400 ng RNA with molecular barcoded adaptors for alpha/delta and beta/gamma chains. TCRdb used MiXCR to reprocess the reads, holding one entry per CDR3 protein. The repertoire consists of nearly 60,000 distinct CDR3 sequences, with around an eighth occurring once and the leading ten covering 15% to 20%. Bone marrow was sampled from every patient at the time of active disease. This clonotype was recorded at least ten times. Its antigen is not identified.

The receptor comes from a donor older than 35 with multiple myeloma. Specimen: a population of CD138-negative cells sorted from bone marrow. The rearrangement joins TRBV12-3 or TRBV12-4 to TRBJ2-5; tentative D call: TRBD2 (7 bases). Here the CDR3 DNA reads TGTGCCAGCAGTTTAGATTGGGGGGGCTTCGAGACCCAGTACTTC. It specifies CASSLDWGGFETQYF.